The following is a TCR beta chain sequence with its context. Study processing details: Reference gene primer amplification gave estimated nucleated cell counts. Using immunoSEQ multiplex PCR, the repertoire was profiled, and TCRdb retains in-frame clones only, with some absent. From that table come the V and J calls and clone size; the DNA was used to work out D and trimming. The table records about 240,000 clones, roughly 86% of them present only once. Patients from Seattle were sampled longitudinally, starting during active infection. The data derive from a study of blood T cell repertoires in COVID-19. Whole-study context: Spain, Italy and the United States supplied samples that represented acute and convalescent COVID-19.

CDR1 is SGDLS and CDR2 is YYNGEE in the germline V gene. The V and J ends lost 4 bases and 4 bases respectively, with 14 bases between them. This CDR3 region has 14 residues. The TCR was taken from a woman aged 45-65 years with COVID-19, enrolled during active disease. Sample: peripheral blood. The V gene is TRBV9, the J gene TRBJ1-1, with TRBD1 as a possible D gene (5 bases). CDR3 region: CASSRTGVSTEAFF. The CDR3 DNA sequence: TGTGCCAGCAGCCGGACGGGGGTTTCCACTGAAGCTTTCTTT.